The clone carrying this T cell receptor beta chain was picked up a small number of times. Its antigen is unidentified. The CDR3 regions of TCR beta were amplified from RNA transcripts. HTBI primers were used for first-round RT-PCR of the TCR CDR3. TCRdb called the multiplex PCR reads again in MiXCR, with one record for every CDR3 protein. The table has some 510,000 distinct CDR3 sequences, more than 20% seen once. This CDR3 spans 15 amino acids. The V end lost 7 bases, the J end lost 2 bases, and 14 bases lay between the germline ends. Germline V CDR1 and CDR2: SGHNT, YENEEA. The data derive from a study of T cells in Graves' hyperthyroidism and ophthalmopathy. Whole-study findings and limits: A model using 13 V-J features told ophthalmopathy apart from stable hyperthyroidism.

Sequencing used blood. The clonotype comes from a man aged 18 to 35 with Graves' hyperthyroidism. V is TRBV11-3 and J is TRBJ2-2; no reliable D call. The CDR3 protein is CASTRRVGNTGELFF. The DNA of the CDR3 is TGTGCCAGCACCCGACGGGTGGGCAACACCGGGGAGCTGTTTTTT.